This entry is about one T cell receptor (beta chain). Its antigen is as yet unknown. From germline, CDR1 is SGHNT and CDR2 YENEEA. This CDR3 contains 14 residues. V was clipped by 5 bases and J by 2 bases; unmatched bases: 4. These data originate in a study of cytomegalovirus exposure and HLA in healthy donors. The study, taken as a whole, reports: With high specificity and sensitivity, the classifier reportedly diagnosed cytomegalovirus status.

Vbeta (60) and Jbeta (13) primers were used in the PCR. Repertoires were generated with immunoSEQ multiplex PCR, while TCRdb's copy carries only in-frame clones and drops some. Among 120,000 or so clones listed, roughly 80% were seen once. Material: PBMCs. The source of this sequence is a woman aged 45-59 years in good health and CMV-seronegative. The chain links TRBV11-3 to TRBJ2-3; 7 bases line up with TRBD2. The CDR3 bases are TGTGCCAGCAGCCCTAGCGGCTTCACAGATACGCAGTATTTT. Its translation: CASSPSGFTDTQYF.